This passage covers 14 T cell receptor beta chains from one sample sequenced in a study of OX40 agonist ivuxolimab in advanced cancers. Libraries were made using the immunoSEQ multiplex PCR assay. Here the immuneACCESS table is served through TCRdb, limited to in-frame sequences with V and J called. Missing clones are a known gap in these copies; in checked studies unresolved V genes cover under half, and the rest lacks a known reason. Present in this sample are about 83,000 clones, approximately 88% of which were seen just once. In total, the top ten clones hold less than 9.5% of the sample. The specimen was CD4+ or CD8+ T cells sorted from blood, collected in a trial of the OX40 agonist ivuxolimab. The receptors come from an adult with an advanced solid tumor such as melanoma, head and neck, liver or kidney cancer.

This clone appeared once. The genes are TRBV7-2 and TRBJ2-1, with 12 bases lining up with TRBD2. The CDR3 totals 16 residues. J gave up 10 bases and V 5 bases, and 12 bases lay outside the gene matches. Germline CDR1 is SGHTA and CDR2 is FQGNSA. CDR3 loop: CASSPGGLAGGNEQFF. DNA for the CDR3: TGTGCCAGCAGCCCCGGCGGGCTAGCGGGAGGGAACGAGCAGTTCTTC.

The chain employs TRBV6-1 and TRBJ1-1; D is possibly TRBD1 (5 bases). V was trimmed by 5 bases and J by 7 bases, leaving 14 bases between them. Germline CDR1 reads MNHNS; CDR2 reads SASEGT. The CDR3 runs 13 residues. Here the CDR3 reads CASSYQGSVEAFF. The CDR3 coding sequence is TGTGCCAGCAGTTATCAGGGAAGTGTTGAAGCTTTCTTT.

This clone was seen a few times. The same CDR3 also results from other DNA sequences found in this sample. The V and J genes are TRBV9 and TRBJ1-1; no clear D gene. The V gene lost 4 bases and the J gene lost 1 base, with 8 bases spanning the gap. CDR3 size: 13 residues. Per the germline V gene, CDR1 is SGDLS and CDR2 is YYNGEE. The CDR3 bases are TGTGCCAGCAGCCCGACGGGGAACACTGAAGCTTTCTTT. It encodes CASSPTGNTEAFF.

The chain joins TRBV30 to TRBJ2-3, with a possible D match to TRBD1 (5 bases). Trimming took off 8 bases at V and 1 base at J, with 16 bases between the two ends. The CDR3 runs to 14 residues. CDR1 and CDR2 from the germline V gene are GTSNPN and SVGIG (reference sequence). CDR3 sequence: CAGSTEKGTDTQYF. The CDR3 DNA is TGTGCCGGTTCGACAGAGAAAGGCACAGATACGCAGTATTTT.

This clone has just a few counts. The DNA of the CDR3 is TGCAGTACGGACACTGAGGAGACCCAGTACTTC. Translation: CSTDTEETQYF. The chain joins TRBV20-1 to TRBJ2-5; D possibly corresponds to TRBD1 (5 bases). The CDR3 is made up of 11 amino acids. Trimming stripped 8 bases from V and 5 bases from J, with 12 bases between. Germline CDR1 reads DFQATT; CDR2 reads SNEGSKA (reference sequence).

The rearrangement uses TRBV6-5 and TRBJ2-1, with no clear D. This CDR3 is 11 amino acids long. Trimming took 0 bases from V and 9 from J, leaving 3 bases between them. Germline lookup yields CDR1 MNHEY and CDR2 SVGAGI. CDR3 in amino acids: CASSYSSEQFF. The CDR3 nucleotides are TGTGCCAGCAGTTACTCGAGTGAGCAGTTCTTC.

The rearrangement uses TRBV5-1 and TRBJ2-3, with 9 nucleotides matching TRBD2. Germline-derived CDR1 and CDR2 are SGHRS and YFSETQ. V was pared by 4 bases and J by 0 bases, with 6 bases of the junction left unmatched. This CDR3 region has 16 residues. This CDR3 is CASSPASGTSTDTQYF. The CDR3 DNA is TGCGCCAGCAGCCCCGCTAGCGGGACTAGCACAGATACGCAGTATTTT.

The chain carries TRBV25-1 and TRBJ1-1; D is ambiguous. This CDR3 comprises 13 residues. Germline values: CDR1 MGHDK, CDR2 SYGVNS. Trimming took 5 bases from V and 0 from J, leaving 7 bases between them. The CDR3 loop is CASSPVVNTEAFF. In nucleotides, the CDR3 is TGTGCCAGCAGTCCCGTTGTGAACACTGAAGCTTTCTTT.

V usage is TRBV9 and J usage is TRBJ2-7, with D perhaps matching TRBD2 (5 bases). Looked up from germline, CDR1 is SGDLS and CDR2 is YYNGEE. With 0 bases removed from V and 4 bases from J, the gap between germline ends came to 11 bases. The CDR3 runs to 14 residues. The CDR3 region has the DNA TGTGCCAGCAGCGTAGAGACTTCGGGATACGAGCAGTACTTC. Its protein product is CASSVETSGYEQYF.

V is TRBV6-1 and J is TRBJ1-4; D is unresolved. Trimming took off 3 bases at V and 5 bases at J, with 10 bases between the two ends. Germline-derived CDR1 and CDR2 are MNHNS and SASEGT. CDR3 size: 14 residues. The CDR3: CASSDSALNEKLFF. CDR3 in DNA: TGTGCCAGCAGTGATTCGGCGCTGAATGAAAAACTGTTTTTT.

The chain employs TRBV4-2 and TRBJ1-5; D is ambiguous. CDR3 length: 13 residues. Germline V gene data show CDR1 as LGHNA and CDR2 as YNFKEQ. Between the trimmed V and J ends, which lost 0 bases and 3 bases, there was a span of 3 bases. CDR3 nucleotide sequence: TGTGCCAGCAGCCAAGATTTCAATCAGCCCCAGCATTTT. This encodes CASSQDFNQPQHF.

V and J are TRBV19 and TRBJ1-6, with D possibly being TRBD1 (5 bases). CDR3 size: 15 residues. Trimming took off 0 bases at V and 7 bases at J, with 10 bases between the two ends. The germline gives CDR1 LNHDA, CDR2 SQIVND (reference sequence). The CDR3 spells CASSIEIGVNSPLHF. DNA for the CDR3: TGTGCCAGTAGTATAGAGATAGGGGTAAATTCACCCCTCCACTTT.

Sample share makes this clone medium-sized. The rearrangement links TRBV6-5 to TRBJ1-3; D gene ambiguous. This CDR3 comprises 15 residues. Germline CDR1 MNHEY, CDR2 SVGAGI. The ends were cut back, 7 bases at V and 0 bases at J, with 13 bases in the middle. The CDR3 is CASTLSGHSGNTIYF. The CDR3 nucleotides read TGTGCCAGCACCTTATCAGGCCACTCTGGAAACACCATATATTTT.

J is TRBJ1-2 and V is TRBV27; D remains unclear. Germline V gene sequence: CDR1 MNHEY, CDR2 SMNVEV (reference sequence). V dropped 3 bases and J dropped 4 bases, with 12 bases sitting between them. This CDR3 has 14 residues. CDR3 protein: CASSFRASSYGYTF. The CDR3 region has the DNA TGTGCCAGCAGTTTCCGGGCCTCTTCCTATGGCTACACCTTC.